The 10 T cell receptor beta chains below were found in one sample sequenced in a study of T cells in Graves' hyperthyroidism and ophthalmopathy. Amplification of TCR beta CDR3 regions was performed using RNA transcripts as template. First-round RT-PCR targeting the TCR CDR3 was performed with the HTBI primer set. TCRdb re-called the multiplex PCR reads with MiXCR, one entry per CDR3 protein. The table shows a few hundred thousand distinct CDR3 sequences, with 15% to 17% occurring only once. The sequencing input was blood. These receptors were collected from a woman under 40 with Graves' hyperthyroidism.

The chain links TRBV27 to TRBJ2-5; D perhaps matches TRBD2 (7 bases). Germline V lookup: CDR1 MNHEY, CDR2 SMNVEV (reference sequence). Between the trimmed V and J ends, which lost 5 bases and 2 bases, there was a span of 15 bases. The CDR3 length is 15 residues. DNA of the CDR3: TGTGCCAGCAGTGGGGGGGGCGGACCACAAGAGACCCAGTACTTC. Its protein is CASSGGGGPQETQYF.

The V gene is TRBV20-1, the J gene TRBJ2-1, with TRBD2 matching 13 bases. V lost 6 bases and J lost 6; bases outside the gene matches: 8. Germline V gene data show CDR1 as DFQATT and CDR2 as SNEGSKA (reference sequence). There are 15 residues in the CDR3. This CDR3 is CSAIGLAGALNEQFF. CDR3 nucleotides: TGCAGTGCCATCGGACTAGCGGGAGCACTCAATGAGCAGTTCTTC.

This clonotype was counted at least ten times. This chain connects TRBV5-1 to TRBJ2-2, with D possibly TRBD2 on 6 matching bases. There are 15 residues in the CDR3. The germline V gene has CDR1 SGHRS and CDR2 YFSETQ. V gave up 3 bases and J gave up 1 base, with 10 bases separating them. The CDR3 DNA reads TGCGCCAGCAGCTCCGGGACTTTGAACACCGGGGAGCTGTTTTTT. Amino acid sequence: CASSSGTLNTGELFF.

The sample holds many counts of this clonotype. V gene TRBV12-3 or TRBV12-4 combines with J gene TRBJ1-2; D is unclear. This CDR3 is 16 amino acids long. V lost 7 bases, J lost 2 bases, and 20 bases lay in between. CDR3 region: CASTDGALERNYGYTF. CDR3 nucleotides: TGTGCCAGCACAGATGGAGCATTAGAACGGAACTATGGCTACACCTTC.

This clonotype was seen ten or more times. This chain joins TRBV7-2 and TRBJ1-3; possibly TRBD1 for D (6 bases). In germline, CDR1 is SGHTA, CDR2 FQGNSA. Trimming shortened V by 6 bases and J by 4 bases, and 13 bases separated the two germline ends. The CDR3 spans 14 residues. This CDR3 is CASRLTGSGNTIYF. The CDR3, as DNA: TGTGCCAGCAGGTTGACAGGTTCGGGAAACACCATATATTTT.

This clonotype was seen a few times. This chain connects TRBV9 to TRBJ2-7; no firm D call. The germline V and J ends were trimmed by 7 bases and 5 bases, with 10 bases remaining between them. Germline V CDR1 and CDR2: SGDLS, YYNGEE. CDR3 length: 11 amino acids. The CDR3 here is CASGPGNEQYF. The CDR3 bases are TGTGCCAGCGGCCCAGGTAACGAGCAGTACTTC.

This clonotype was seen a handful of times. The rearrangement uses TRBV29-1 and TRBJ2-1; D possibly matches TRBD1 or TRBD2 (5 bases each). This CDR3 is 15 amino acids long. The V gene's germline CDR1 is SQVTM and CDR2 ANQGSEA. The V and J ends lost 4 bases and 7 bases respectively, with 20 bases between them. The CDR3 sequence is CSVGRTRGFLNEQFF. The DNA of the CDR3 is TGCAGCGTTGGACGAACGAGGGGATTCTTGAATGAGCAGTTCTTC.

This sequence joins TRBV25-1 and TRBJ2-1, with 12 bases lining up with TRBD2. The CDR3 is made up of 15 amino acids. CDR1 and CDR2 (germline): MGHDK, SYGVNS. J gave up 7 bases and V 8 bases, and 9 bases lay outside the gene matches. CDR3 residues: CASAPTSGRRNEQFF. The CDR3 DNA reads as TGTGCCAGCGCACCAACTAGCGGGAGGCGGAATGAGCAGTTCTTC.

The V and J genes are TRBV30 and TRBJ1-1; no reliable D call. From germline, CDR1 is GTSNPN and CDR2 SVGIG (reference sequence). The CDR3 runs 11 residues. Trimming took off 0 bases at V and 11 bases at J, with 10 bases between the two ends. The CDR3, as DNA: TGTGCCTGGAGTGTACGAAGGGAGGCTTTCTTT. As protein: CAWSVRREAFF.

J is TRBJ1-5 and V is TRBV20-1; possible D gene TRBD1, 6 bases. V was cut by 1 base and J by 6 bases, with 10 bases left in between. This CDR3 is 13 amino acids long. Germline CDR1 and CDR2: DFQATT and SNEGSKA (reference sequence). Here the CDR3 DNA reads TGCAGTGCTAGAGTACAGGGAGTTCAGCCCCAGCATTTT. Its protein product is CSARVQGVQPQHF.